These 21 T cell receptor beta chains were all obtained from the same sample, sequenced in a study of blood T cell repertoires in COVID-19. Sequenced by immunoSEQ multiplex PCR; TCRdb stores in-frame clones only, minus some. The sample consists of around 130,000 clones, roughly 84% of them appearing once. Sequencing was done on a sample of peripheral blood. These receptors were collected from a woman in her twenties or thirties who had recovered from COVID-19.

This clone was picked up one time. The chain couples TRBV6-2 or TRBV6-3 to TRBJ1-6, with no clear D. Germline V gene sequence: CDR1 MNHEY, CDR2 SVGEGT. Trimming stripped 0 bases from V and 10 bases from J, with 10 bases between. The CDR3 is 14 amino acids. Written as DNA, the CDR3 is TGTGCCAGCAGTTACTCTCATTTTTCCTCACCCCTCCACTTT. Translating gives CASSYSHFSSPLHF.

By its share, this clone is medium-sized (0.01 to 0.1%). This rearrangement joins TRBV19 to TRBJ1-1; D call uncertain. V was pared by 3 bases and J by 4 bases, with 9 bases between. The CDR3 has 13 amino acids. Germline assignment: CDR1 LNHDA and CDR2 SQIVND (reference sequence). The CDR3 loop is CASSISVSTEAFF. CDR3 DNA: TGTGCCAGTAGTATTAGTGTAAGCACTGAAGCTTTCTTT.

The J gene is TRBJ1-3, the V gene TRBV18; D is perhaps TRBD1 (6 bases). This CDR3 region has 15 residues. The V and J ends lost 0 bases and 2 bases respectively, with 8 bases between them. Germline V CDR1 and CDR2: KGHSH, LQKENI. CDR3 in DNA: TGTGCCAGCTCACCACCGGCAGGGGCTGGAAACACCATATATTTT. It translates to CASSPPAGAGNTIYF.

The chain is built from TRBV5-1 and TRBJ2-1, with 11 bases identical to TRBD2. CDR3 size: 19 residues. J was trimmed by 0 bases and V by 4 bases; bases with no gene match: 12. Germline lookup yields CDR1 SGHRS and CDR2 YFSETQ. The CDR3 DNA reads TGCGCCAGCAGCCCCCTCCTAGCGGGGGGATCTCGCTCCTACAATGAGCAGTTCTTC. Translating it yields CASSPLLAGGSRSYNEQFF.

This clone appeared a single time. The chain is built from TRBV5-1 and TRBJ2-2; D remains ambiguous. V dropped 4 bases and J dropped 0 bases, with 10 bases sitting between them. This CDR3 has 15 residues. Germline V gene sequence: CDR1 SGHRS, CDR2 YFSETQ. The CDR3 DNA is TGCGCCAGCAGCGGGCCAGGCGCGAACACCGGGGAGCTGTTTTTT. It is translated as CASSGPGANTGELFF.

This chain uses TRBV3-1 (or the pseudogene TRBV3-2) with TRBJ1-1, with D hard to call. Germline V lookup: CDR1 LGHDT, CDR2 YNNKEL (reference sequence). The ends were cut back, 2 bases at V and 6 bases at J, with 13 bases in the middle. CDR3 size: 14 residues. The CDR3 DNA reads as TGTGCCAGCAGCCAAAATAGCGTCCGGGCTGAAGCTTTCTTT. Translation gives CASSQNSVRAEAFF.

This clone was detected once. This chain uses TRBV11-2 with TRBJ2-5, with a possible D match to TRBD1 (5 bases). This CDR3 comprises 14 residues. With 1 base removed from V and 4 bases from J, the gap between germline ends came to 10 bases. Germline values: CDR1 SGHAT, CDR2 FQNNGV. In DNA form, the CDR3 reads TGTGCCAGCAGCTTAGTACCCAGGGCAGAGACCCAGTACTTC. Amino acid sequence: CASSLVPRAETQYF.

This clone was counted once. The J gene is TRBJ1-1, the V gene TRBV7-8; a weak D match, TRBD1 (6 bases). Deletions cut 4 bases from V and 3 bases from J, with 12 bases between. Germline CDR1 SGHVS, CDR2 FQNEAQ. The CDR3 loop spans 14 amino acids. The CDR3 DNA follows: TGTGCCAGCAGCTCGTTCGGGGGGCACACTGAAGCTTTCTTT. Translation: CASSSFGGHTEAFF.

This chain joins TRBV5-1 and TRBJ2-2, with 10 bases lining up with TRBD1. This CDR3 comprises 16 residues. The J segment lost 3 bases and the V segment lost 6 bases, leaving 8 bases of the junction unmatched. The germline CDR1 and CDR2 sequences are SGHRS and YFSETQ. CDR3 residues: CASTPPGTGDTGELFF. The CDR3 DNA reads TGCGCCAGCACCCCGCCCGGGACAGGGGACACCGGGGAGCTGTTTTTT.

The rearrangement joins TRBV5-1 to TRBJ2-5, with D uncertain. The length of the CDR3 is 14 residues. V was cut by 0 bases and J by 5 bases, with 11 bases left in between. Germline lookup yields CDR1 SGHRS and CDR2 YFSETQ. CDR3 residues: CASSLASLSETQYF. The CDR3 DNA is TGCGCCAGCAGCTTGGCATCCCTATCGGAGACCCAGTACTTC.

This chain uses TRBV9 with TRBJ2-7; 8 positions agree with TRBD2. Germline lookup yields CDR1 SGDLS and CDR2 YYNGEE. Unmatched junction bases numbered 6, after V lost 1 base and J lost 3 bases. This CDR3 has 15 residues. The CDR3 region has the DNA TGTGCCAGCAGCGTATTAGCGGGGAAGGACTACGAGCAGTACTTC. Its protein is CASSVLAGKDYEQYF.

J is TRBJ2-1 and V is TRBV7-9; TRBD1 agrees at 7 bases. CDR3 length: 16 amino acids. Germline assignment: CDR1 SEHNR and CDR2 FQNEAQ (reference sequence). V shed 2 bases, J shed 6 bases, and the junction held 10 bases outside the gene matches. Here the CDR3 reads CASSLMRGRVGNEQFF. CDR3 sequence (DNA): TGTGCCAGCAGCTTAATGAGGGGGCGAGTGGGCAATGAGCAGTTCTTC.

The chain links TRBV3-1 (or the pseudogene TRBV3-2) to TRBJ2-1, with a tentative D call TRBD1 (6 bases). CDR3 length: 15 amino acids. Trimming left V 4 bases short and J 7 bases short, with 17 bases between. CDR1 LGHDT and CDR2 YNNKEL come from the germline V gene (reference sequence). CDR3 region: CASSPNVGGGNEQFF. As DNA, the CDR3 is TGTGCCAGCAGCCCCAACGTTGGGGGCGGGAATGAGCAGTTCTTC.

The DNA for the CDR3 is TGCGCCAGCAGCCTAACAGGGTATAGCACAGATACGCAGTATTTT. Protein product: CASSLTGYSTDTQYF. The rearrangement links TRBV4-1 to TRBJ2-3, with D tentatively TRBD1 (6 bases). CDR3 length equals 15 residues. Looked up from germline, CDR1 is MGHRA and CDR2 is YSYEKL. V was trimmed by 4 bases and J by 0 bases, leaving 11 bases between them.

The chain has TRBV5-5 and TRBJ1-1; tentative D call: TRBD1 (5 bases). From germline, CDR1 is SGHKS and CDR2 YYEKEE (reference sequence). V lost 4 bases to trimming and J lost 6 bases, with 19 bases between them. This CDR3 has 15 amino acids. The chain's CDR3 is CASSELWGKSAEAFF. In nucleotides, the CDR3 is TGTGCCAGCAGCGAGTTGTGGGGCAAGAGCGCTGAAGCTTTCTTT.

This clone was observed once. The rearrangement links TRBV3-1 (or the pseudogene TRBV3-2) to TRBJ1-1; D gene unclear. Germline V CDR1 and CDR2: LGHDT, YNNKEL (reference sequence). The V end lost 1 base, the J end lost 1 base, and 10 bases lay between the germline ends. The CDR3 extends over 15 amino acids. CDR3 in DNA: TGTGCCAGCAGCCAAGTTCGGTCGCGGAACACTGAAGCTTTCTTT. Residues: CASSQVRSRNTEAFF.

The chain carries TRBV3-1 (or the pseudogene TRBV3-2) and TRBJ1-4; TRBD1 matches at 8 bases. The germline CDR1 and CDR2 sequences are LGHDT and YNNKEL (reference sequence). The CDR3 has 14 amino acids. With 1 base clipped from V and 6 bases from J, the junction kept 1 base outside the gene matches. The CDR3 nucleotides read TGTGCCAGCAGCCAAGGGACAGGGTATGAAAAACTGTTTTTT. Protein product: CASSQGTGYEKLFF.

The V and J genes are TRBV9 and TRBJ1-4; the match to TRBD1 covers 9 bases. V lost 4 bases, J lost 11 bases, and 9 bases stayed unmatched. Germline V gives CDR1 SGDLS, CDR2 YYNGEE. CDR3 size: 14 residues. As DNA, the CDR3 is TGTGCCAGCAGCCCCCGAAGGGACAGGGTCAAACTGTTTTTT. Translation: CASSPRRDRVKLFF.

V usage is TRBV5-1 and J usage is TRBJ2-7; D ambiguous. Germline V gives CDR1 SGHRS, CDR2 YFSETQ. This CDR3 has 12 amino acids. V lost 4 bases to trimming and J lost 0 bases, with 5 bases between them. The CDR3 region has the DNA TGCGCCAGCAGCGGCAGCTCCTACGAGCAGTACTTC. Translating it yields CASSGSSYEQYF.

The chain uses TRBV4-2 and TRBJ1-4; D gene unclear. Germline values: CDR1 LGHNA, CDR2 YNFKEQ. This CDR3 has 16 amino acids. The germline V and J ends were trimmed by 4 bases and 0 bases, with 12 bases remaining between them. CDR3 protein: CASSLIGDATNEKLFF. The CDR3 coding sequence is TGTGCCAGCAGCCTAATTGGAGACGCAACTAATGAAAAACTGTTTTTT.

The V call is TRBV10-2, the J call TRBJ2-3, with 8 bases fitting TRBD2. The CDR3 has 15 residues. The V gene end was trimmed by 3 bases and the J gene end by 4 bases; junction bases not matched to a gene: 6. Per germline, CDR1 WSHSY and CDR2 SAAADI. The chain's CDR3 is CASSDWTSRADTQYF. The CDR3 DNA is TGCGCCAGCAGTGACTGGACTAGCCGCGCAGATACGCAGTATTTT.